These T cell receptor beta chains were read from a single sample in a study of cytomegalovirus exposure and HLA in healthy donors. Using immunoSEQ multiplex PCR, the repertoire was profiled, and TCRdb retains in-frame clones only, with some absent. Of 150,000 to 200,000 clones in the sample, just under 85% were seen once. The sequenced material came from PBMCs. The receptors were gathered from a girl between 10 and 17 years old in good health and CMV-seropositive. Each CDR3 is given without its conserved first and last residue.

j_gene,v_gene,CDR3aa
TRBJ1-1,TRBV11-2,ASSLDFAEAF
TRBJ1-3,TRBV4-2,ASSQDLARGSGNTIY
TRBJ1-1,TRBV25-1,ASKVGSGTEAF
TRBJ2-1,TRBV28,ASTTDRTSYNEQF
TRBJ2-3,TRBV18,ASSPFLAGGLRNTQY
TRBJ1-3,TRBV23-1,ASSLVPGQGTAGNTIY
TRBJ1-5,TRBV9,ASSVAPNSNQPQH
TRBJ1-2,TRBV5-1,ASSPRSGPYGYT
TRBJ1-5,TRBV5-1,ASSLAAGNSNQPQH
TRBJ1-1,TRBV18,ASSPGEGTEAF
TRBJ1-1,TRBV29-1,SAGQGRTEAF
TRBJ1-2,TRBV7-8,ASSLFQNRLGYGYT
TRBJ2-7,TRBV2,ASSVDRDYEQY
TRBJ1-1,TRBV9,ASSVVIGTEAF
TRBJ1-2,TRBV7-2,ASREGPAYGYT
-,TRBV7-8,ASSAKAGQSSYEQY
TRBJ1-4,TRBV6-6,ASTLAGGLNEKLF
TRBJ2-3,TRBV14,ASSPHSGDTQY
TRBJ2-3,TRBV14,ASSQMWATDTQY
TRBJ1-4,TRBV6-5,ASGFLQNNEKLF
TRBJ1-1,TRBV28,ASSPRMGHTEAF
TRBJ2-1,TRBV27,ASRPRGVSYNEQF
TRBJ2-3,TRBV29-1,SSGLGGGTDTQY